A single count supports the clone carrying this TCR beta chain. Study processing details: Estimated nucleated cell counts came from reference gene primer amplification. TCRdb keeps only in-frame clones here, not all; method: immunoSEQ multiplex PCR. Clone size and V and J calls were adopted from that table, with D and trimming inferred from the DNA. Among some 65,000 clones listed, roughly 85% were seen once. This record comes from a study of blood T cell repertoires in COVID-19. Whole-study context: PBMCs, B-cell-depleted T cells, or T cells were the source of the cDNA or gDNA that made up the material.

CDR3 size: 15 residues. The trim removed 4 bases at V and 5 bases at J, leaving 9 bases unmatched. Germline CDR1 and CDR2: SGHTS and YDEGEE. The receptor was derived from a man aged 80 or over with acute or convalescent COVID-19. Sample: peripheral blood. The chain recombines TRBV5-8 with TRBJ1-5, with 7 bases lining up with TRBD1. The CDR3: CASSLRDRPYQPQHF. CDR3 nucleotides: TGTGCCAGCAGCCTCCGGGACAGACCCTATCAGCCCCAGCATTTT.